Sequencing of this TCR beta chain was carried out in a study of blood T cell repertoires in COVID-19. Here immunoSEQ multiplex PCR was the method, and the copy in TCRdb shows in-frame clones only, minus some. The sample carries about 280,000 clones, roughly 91% recorded once. Germline CDR1 SGHRS, CDR2 YFSETQ. V lost 5 bases and J 13 bases, leaving 16 bases between the germline ends. The CDR3 has 11 residues. Specimen: peripheral blood. The TCR comes from a man in his forties with acute or convalescent COVID-19. The V gene is TRBV5-1, the J gene TRBJ2-7, with a tentative D call TRBD1 (6 bases). This CDR3 is CASRSRGQDYF. CDR3 coding DNA: TGCGCCAGCAGATCTCGGGGACAAGACTACTTC. Drawing the rest from reference TRBV5-1 and TRBJ2-7, the complete variable domain is KAGVTQTPRYLIKTRGQQVTLSCSPISGHRSVSWYQQTPGQGLQFLFEYFSETQRNKGNFPGRFSGRQFSNSRSEMNVSTLELGDSALYLCASRSRGQDYFGPGTRLTVT.